The 22 T cell receptor beta chains given below trace back to one sample, sequenced in a study of CD8 T cells in Susac syndrome. Reverse transcription of roughly 0.5 to 1 ug RNA was carried out with random hexamers. From the immunoSEQ multiplex PCR reads, TCRdb called clonotypes with MiXCR, one entry per CDR3 protein. The profile shows 120,000 or so distinct CDR3 sequences, 90% to 95% of them singletons. The sequenced sample was CD4+ T cells from PBMCs. The receptors were gathered from a human donor with multiple sclerosis.

For this clonotype: The junction departs from the called germline gene at one end, perhaps through a read error. The chain has TRBV5-1 and TRBJ1-4; D is possibly TRBD1 (5 bases). Per germline, CDR1 SGHRS and CDR2 YFSETQ. The length of the CDR3 is 14 residues. This CDR3 is CASSRGWTIEKLFF. CDR3 nucleotide sequence: TGCGCCAGCAGCAGGGGATGGACTATTGAAAAACTGTTTTTT.

The chain couples TRBV19 to TRBJ2-7; no clear D gene. Germline lookup yields CDR1 LNHDA and CDR2 SQIVND (reference sequence). V was clipped by 5 bases and J by 3 bases, with 14 bases between them. The CDR3 spans 14 residues. Here the CDR3 reads CASSEDAADYEQYF. The CDR3 bases are TGTGCCAGTAGTGAGGACGCGGCAGACTACGAGCAGTACTTC.

This clonotype appeared a single time. J is TRBJ1-5 and V is TRBV18; the D gene is possibly TRBD1 (5 bases). CDR1 KGHSH and CDR2 LQKENI come from the germline V gene. This CDR3 comprises 14 residues. Trimming cost V 6 bases and J 3 bases, with 12 bases left between them. The CDR3 DNA reads TGTGCCAGCTCGCAGGGAAACGACAATCAGCCCCAGCATTTT. It translates to CASSQGNDNQPQHF.

The chain combines TRBV4-3 with TRBJ2-3; possibly TRBD1 for D (5 bases). The CDR3 runs to 13 residues. Per germline, CDR1 LGHNA and CDR2 YSLEER. V was trimmed by 4 bases and J by 6 bases, leaving 11 bases between them. This CDR3 is CASSPQTDDTQYF. The CDR3, as DNA: TGCGCCAGCAGCCCCCAGACAGACGATACGCAGTATTTT.

The V gene is TRBV14, the J gene TRBJ1-1, with a weak D call TRBD1 (5 bases). Between the trimmed V and J ends, which lost 1 base and 8 bases, there was a span of 14 bases. The CDR3 is 14 residues long. Germline lookup yields CDR1 SGHDN and CDR2 FVKESK. CDR3 bases: TGTGCCAGCAGCCAAGCATCCTGGCAGGGAGAAGCTTTCTTT. This sequence encodes CASSQASWQGEAFF. Full variable domain (rest looked up from reference TRBV14 and TRBJ1-1): EAGVTQFPSHSVIEKGQTVTLRCDPISGHDNLYWYRRVMGKEIKFLLHFVKESKQDESGMPNNRFLAERTGGTYSTLKVQPAELEDSGVYFCASSQASWQGEAFFGQGTRLTVV.

The chain couples TRBV19 to TRBJ2-2, with D unclear. The CDR3 is made up of 16 amino acids. Germline values: CDR1 LNHDA, CDR2 SQIVND (reference sequence). V lost 3 bases and J 8 bases, leaving 19 bases between the germline ends. CDR3 DNA: TGTGCCAGTAGTATTAGGGTGGCGGCAAGTATGGGGGAGCTGTTTTTT. Encoded protein: CASSIRVAASMGELFF.

The gene calls are TRBV2 and TRBJ1-1; tentative D call: TRBD1 (5 bases). Germline loops: CDR1 SNHLY, CDR2 FYNNEI. V was pared by 3 bases and J by 8 bases, with 10 bases between. This CDR3 is 12 amino acids long. CDR3 sequence reads: CASSEQGGEAFF. The CDR3 nucleotides are TGTGCCAGCAGTGAGCAGGGAGGGGAAGCTTTCTTT.

The chain employs TRBV30 and TRBJ2-5; 11 bases are shared with TRBD1. After removal of 1 base from V and 10 bases from J, the junction contained 2 bases not matched to a gene. The CDR3 runs to 12 residues. Germline values: CDR1 GTSNPN, CDR2 SVGIG (reference sequence). The CDR3, as DNA: TGTGCCTGGAGTGGGACAGGGGGCTACCAGTACTTC. Encoded protein: CAWSGTGGYQYF.

The chain carries TRBV20-1 and TRBJ1-1; TRBD1 agrees at 7 bases. Germline trimming cut 8 bases from V and 0 bases from J; bases unmatched to any gene: 6. The CDR3 totals 13 residues. Germline V gene lookup returns CDR1 DFQATT and CDR2 SNEGSKA (reference sequence). The CDR3 region is CSSGDSMNTEAFF. The CDR3 region has the DNA TGCAGTTCCGGGGACAGCATGAACACTGAAGCTTTCTTT.

This sequence joins TRBV6-2 or TRBV6-3 and TRBJ1-6; no reliable D call. Germline CDR1 is MNHEY and CDR2 is SVGEGT. The CDR3 sequence is 13 residues long. V gave up 8 bases and J gave up 7 bases, with 12 bases separating them. CDR3 DNA: TGTGCCAGCGAAGGCGAGCGAAATTCACCCCTCCACTTT. Translation: CASEGERNSPLHF.

The chain couples TRBV6-2 or TRBV6-3 to TRBJ2-2; D gene ambiguous. Germline V gene data show CDR1 as MNHEY and CDR2 as SVGEGT. The CDR3 is made up of 15 amino acids. V was clipped by 8 bases and J by 5 bases, with 18 bases between them. CDR3 amino acids: CASQLATGRTGELFF. CDR3 nucleotides: TGTGCCAGCCAGTTGGCGACGGGTCGGACCGGGGAGCTGTTTTTT.

V and J are TRBV10-3 and TRBJ1-1; D remains unclear. CDR3 size: 14 residues. Trimming took 8 bases from V and 3 from J, leaving 16 bases between them. Germline V gene sequence: CDR1 ENHRY, CDR2 SYGVKD. CDR3 sequence reads: CAIRDRGGDTEAFF. The CDR3, as DNA: TGTGCCATCCGCGATCGAGGCGGAGACACTGAAGCTTTCTTT.

The genes are TRBV29-1 and TRBJ1-2; D may be TRBD1 (6 bases). Germline V gene sequence: CDR1 SQVTM, CDR2 ANQGSEA. The CDR3 contains 12 residues. Trimming took 4 bases from V and 5 from J, leaving 11 bases between them. The CDR3 region has the DNA TGCAGCGTTGTACAGGGTGAATATGGCTACACCTTC. Protein: CSVVQGEYGYTF.

The chain joins TRBV20-1 to TRBJ1-5; D gene ambiguous. Trimming stripped 1 base from V and 0 bases from J, with 10 bases between. The CDR3 sequence is 15 residues long. Germline V lookup: CDR1 DFQATT, CDR2 SNEGSKA (reference sequence). The CDR3 DNA follows: TGCAGTGCTAGAGCCACAGAGAGTAGCAATCAGCCCCAGCATTTT. As protein: CSARATESSNQPQHF.

This rearrangement joins TRBV12-3 or TRBV12-4 to TRBJ2-7; D is possibly TRBD2 (5 bases). The CDR3 contains 14 residues. Trimming removed 6 bases at V and 3 bases at J, with 15 bases between. The CDR3: CASSVTPAGYEQYF. In DNA form, the CDR3 reads TGTGCCAGCAGCGTGACTCCGGCGGGCTACGAGCAGTACTTC.

The chain uses TRBV5-4 and TRBJ1-3, with unresolved D. CDR1 and CDR2 from the germline V gene are SGHNT and YYREEE (reference sequence). The CDR3 loop spans 17 amino acids. V was trimmed by 3 bases and J by 0 bases, leaving 16 bases between them. CDR3 sequence: CASSSNIERSSGNTIYF. Here the CDR3 DNA reads TGTGCCAGCAGCTCGAACATCGAAAGAAGCTCTGGAAACACCATATATTTT. Drawing the rest from reference TRBV5-4 and TRBJ1-3, the complete variable domain is ETGVTQSPTHLIKTRGQQVTLRCSSQSGHNTVSWYQQALGQGPQFIFQYYREEENGRGNFPPRFSGLQFPNYSSELNVNALELDDSALYLCASSSNIERSSGNTIYFGEGSWLTVV.

The J gene is TRBJ1-4, the V gene TRBV3-1; D gene ambiguous. The V and J ends lost 3 bases and 7 bases respectively, with 12 bases between them. CDR3 length: 14 residues. Germline V gene lookup returns CDR1 LGHDT and CDR2 YNNKEL (reference sequence). This CDR3 is CASSQNGEGEKLFF. CDR3 DNA sequence: TGTGCCAGCAGCCAGAACGGGGAGGGTGAAAAACTGTTTTTT.

The chain couples TRBV6-5 to TRBJ2-7; TRBD1 matches at 8 bases. The V gene's germline CDR1 is MNHEY and CDR2 SVGAGI. Unmatched junction bases numbered 8, after V lost 8 bases and J lost 5 bases. This CDR3 is 13 amino acids long. CDR3: CASQGALLNEQYF. In DNA form, the CDR3 reads TGTGCCAGCCAGGGGGCTTTGTTGAACGAGCAGTACTTC.

The chain combines TRBV4-2 with TRBJ2-1; D unresolved. This CDR3 is built from 14 residues. The germline gives CDR1 LGHNA, CDR2 YNFKEQ. Trimming took 3 bases from V and 12 from J, leaving 18 bases between them. In nucleotides, the CDR3 is TGTGCCAGCAGCCAGGAGAGTAAGGGAAGGCGGCAGTTCTTC. It translates to CASSQESKGRRQFF.

This chain links TRBV3-1 with TRBJ1-5; tentatively, D is TRBD1 (5 bases). Trimming removed 0 bases from V and 6 bases from J, with 12 bases in between. Germline assignment: CDR1 LGHDT and CDR2 YNNKEL (reference sequence). This CDR3 contains 15 residues. CDR3: CASSQEGGGTQPQHF. The CDR3 region has the DNA TGTGCCAGCAGCCAAGAAGGCGGAGGGACTCAGCCCCAGCATTTT.

V is TRBV4-1 and J is TRBJ1-6; D is unclear. With 2 bases removed from V and 10 bases from J, the gap between germline ends came to 15 bases. Germline V gene data show CDR1 as MGHRA and CDR2 as YSYEKL. The CDR3 runs 15 residues. CDR3 in amino acids: CASSQRDPAVSPLHF. Here the CDR3 DNA reads TGCGCCAGCAGCCAAAGGGATCCGGCCGTCTCACCCCTCCACTTT.

The rearrangement uses TRBV4-2 and TRBJ1-1, with D unresolved. Trimming pared 5 bases from V and 4 bases from J, leaving 20 bases between. CDR1 LGHNA and CDR2 YNFKEQ come from the germline V gene. This CDR3 is built from 16 residues. The CDR3 loop is CASSSSLTGYVTEAFF. The CDR3 DNA is TGTGCCAGCAGCTCGAGTCTAACGGGGTATGTCACTGAAGCTTTCTTT.